The TCR beta chain under discussion was sequenced for a study of cytomegalovirus exposure and HLA in healthy donors. This CDR3 is 16 amino acids long. Per germline, CDR1 SGHRS and CDR2 YFSETQ. The V and J ends lost 0 bases and 10 bases, in that order; junction bases with no gene match: 9. Use of 60 Vbeta and 13 Jbeta primers characterized the PCR. Here immunoSEQ multiplex PCR was the method, and the copy in TCRdb shows in-frame clones only, minus some. The sample records approximately 130,000 clones, 70% to 85% being singletons. The sequencing input was PBMCs. The chain employs TRBV5-1 and TRBJ2-1; 11 positions match TRBD2. The TCR sequence derives from a boy aged 5-17 years in good health and CMV-seronegative. The CDR3 nucleotides are TGCGCCAGCAGCTTGGGGCTAGCGGGAGGACGGGGAGAGCAGTTCTTC. This encodes CASSLGLAGGRGEQFF.